This T cell receptor (beta chain) was observed in a study of blood T cells in healthy people across ages. Trimming removed 3 bases from V and 4 bases from J, with 28 bases in between. The CDR3 runs to 20 residues. Using a J-beta primer mix together with a sample-barcoded 5' primer, a second PCR was run for roughly 6 to 11 cycles. TCRdb itself ran the 5' RACE reads through MiXCR, one entry per CDR3 protein. The data show about 1.7 million distinct CDR3 sequences, 28% seen once. The chain is built from TRBV12-3 or TRBV12-4 and TRBJ2-1; tentatively, D is TRBD1 (6 bases). The sequenced material came from blood. The receptor's source is a woman aged 25 to 39 in good health. CDR3 region: CASSFRGSNVGRSFYNEQFF. The CDR3 DNA reads TGTGCCAGCAGTTTCAGGGGTTCCAATGTGGGACGCTCATTTTACAATGAGCAGTTCTTC.